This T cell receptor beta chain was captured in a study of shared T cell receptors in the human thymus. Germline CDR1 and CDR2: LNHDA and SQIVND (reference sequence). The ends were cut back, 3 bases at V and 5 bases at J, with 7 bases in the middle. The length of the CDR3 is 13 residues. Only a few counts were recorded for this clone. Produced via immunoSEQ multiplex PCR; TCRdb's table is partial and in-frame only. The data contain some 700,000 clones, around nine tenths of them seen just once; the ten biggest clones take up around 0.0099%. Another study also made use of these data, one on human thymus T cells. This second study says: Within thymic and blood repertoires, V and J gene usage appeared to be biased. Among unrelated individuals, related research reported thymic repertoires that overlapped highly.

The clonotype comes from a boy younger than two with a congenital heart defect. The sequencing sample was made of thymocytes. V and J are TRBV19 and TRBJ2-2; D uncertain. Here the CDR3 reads CASSIDGTGELFF. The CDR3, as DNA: TGTGCCAGTAGTATCGACGGGACCGGGGAGCTGTTTTTT.